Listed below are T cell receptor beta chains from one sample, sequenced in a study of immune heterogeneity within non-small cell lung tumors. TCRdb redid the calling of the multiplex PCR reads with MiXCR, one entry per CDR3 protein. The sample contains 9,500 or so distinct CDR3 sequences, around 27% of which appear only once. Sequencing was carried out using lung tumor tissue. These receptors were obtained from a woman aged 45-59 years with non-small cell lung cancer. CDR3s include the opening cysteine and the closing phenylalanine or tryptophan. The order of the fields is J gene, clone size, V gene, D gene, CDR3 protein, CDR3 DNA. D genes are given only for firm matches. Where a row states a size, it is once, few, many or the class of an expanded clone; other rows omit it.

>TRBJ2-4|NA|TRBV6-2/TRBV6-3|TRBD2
CASRKSGTSGTKNIQYF
TGTGCCAGCAGAAAATCCGGGACTAGCGGCACCAAAAACATTCAGTACTTC
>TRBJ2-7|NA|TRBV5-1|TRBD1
CASSLGDRESNEQYF
TGCGCCAGCAGCTTAGGGGACAGGGAATCGAACGAGCAGTACTTC
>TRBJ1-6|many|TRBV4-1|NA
CASSQVGGIHSPLHF
TGCGCCAGCAGCCAAGTTGGGGGGATCCATTCACCCCTCCACTTT
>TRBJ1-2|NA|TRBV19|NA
CASSTGSGGNYGYTF
TGTGCCAGTAGTACAGGTTCCGGGGGTAACTATGGCTACACCTTC
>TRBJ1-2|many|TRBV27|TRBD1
CASSRQGSPLGYTF
TGTGCCAGCAGTCGACAGGGGTCACCGCTTGGCTACACCTTC
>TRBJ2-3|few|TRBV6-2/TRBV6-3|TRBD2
CASSYPSGGYDTDTQYF
TGTGCCAGCAGTTACCCTAGCGGGGGGTACGACACAGATACGCAGTATTTT
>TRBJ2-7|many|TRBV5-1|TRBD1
CASSWTGLSYEQYF
TGCGCCAGCAGCTGGACAGGACTCTCCTACGAGCAGTACTTC
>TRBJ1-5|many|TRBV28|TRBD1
CASSWTGGYQPQHF
TGTGCCAGCAGTTGGACAGGGGGATATCAGCCCCAGCATTTT
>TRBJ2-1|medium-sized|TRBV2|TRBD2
CASSEAGLAGHIGDYNEQFF
TGTGCCAGCAGTGAAGCGGGACTAGCGGGGCATATTGGGGACTACAATGAGCAGTTCTTC
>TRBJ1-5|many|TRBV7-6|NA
CASSLGQSNGPQHF
TGTGCCAGCAGCTTAGGACAGTCCAATGGGCCCCAGCATTTT
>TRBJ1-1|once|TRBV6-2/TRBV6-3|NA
CASLEWNGGEAFF
TGTGCCAGCCTGGAGTGGAATGGGGGTGAAGCTTTCTTT
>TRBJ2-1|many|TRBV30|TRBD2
CAWTPGLAINEQFF
TGTGCCTGGACACCGGGACTAGCGATCAATGAGCAGTTCTTC
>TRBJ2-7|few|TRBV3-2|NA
CASSQVWGTHEQYF
TGTGCCAGCAGCCAAGTTTGGGGGACCCACGAGCAGTACTTC
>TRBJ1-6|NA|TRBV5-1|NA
CARRLAGGDNSPLHF
TGCGCCCGCCGCTTGGCGGGGGGGGACAATTCACCCCTCCACTTT
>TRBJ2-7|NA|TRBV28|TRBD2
CASSSPASGISYEQYF
TGTGCCAGCAGTTCCCCCGCTAGCGGGATTTCCTACGAGCAGTACTTC
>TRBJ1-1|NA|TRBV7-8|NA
CASSLEGRGATEAFF
TGTGCCAGCAGCTTAGAAGGACGGGGAGCCACTGAAGCTTTCTTT
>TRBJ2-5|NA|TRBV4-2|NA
CASSQEGPETQYF
TGTGCCAGCAGCCAAGAAGGACCAGAGACCCAGTACTTC
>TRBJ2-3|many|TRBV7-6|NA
CASSSPHTDTQYF
TGTGCCAGCAGCTCCCCGCACACAGATACGCAGTATTTT
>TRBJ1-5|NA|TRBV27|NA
CASRPGLNNQPQHF
TGTGCCAGCAGACCGGGACTTAACAATCAGCCCCAGCATTTT
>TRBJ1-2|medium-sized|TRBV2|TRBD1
CAGSHMDRASSHGYTF
TGTGCCGGCAGCCACATGGACAGGGCGTCCTCTCATGGCTACACCTTC
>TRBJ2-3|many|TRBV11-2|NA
CASSSSNRAGTDTQYF
TGTGCCAGCAGCTCCTCCAACAGGGCCGGCACAGATACGCAGTATTTT
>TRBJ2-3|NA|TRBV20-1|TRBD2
CSAPPGLSGRPGPDTQYF
TGCAGTGCCCCCCCCGGGCTTAGCGGGAGACCGGGGCCAGATACGCAGTATTTT